The clone carrying this T cell receptor (delta chain) occurred a few times. The junction departs from germline at one end; a sequencing error may be responsible. TCRdb re-identified clones in the reads via CATT. The table shows approximately 1,500 delta-chain clones, with 35% to 45% occurring only once. The entry originates in a study of gamma-delta chains in newborns, infants, children. Across the whole study: Innate gammadelta T cells reportedly expand polyclonally right after birth, driven by microbial exposure, per the title.

Germline CDR1 is GEAIGNYY and CDR2 is EKD. This CDR3 contains 15 residues. This sequence was found in a child who had a fever. The chain has TRDV2 and TRDJ1, with D perhaps matching TRDD3 (6 bases). Source material: blood. The CDR3 reads CARDPVGANTDKLIF. For the CDR3, the DNA is TGTGCCCGTGACCCCGTGGGGGCGAACACCGATAAACTCATCTTT.